What follows are 32 T cell receptor beta chains derived from one specimen sequenced in a study of blood T cell repertoires in COVID-19. The table came from immunoSEQ multiplex PCR; TCRdb's copy has only in-frame clones and leaves some out. The sample consists of roughly 110,000 clones, more than 70% of them appearing once. The sequenced material came from peripheral blood. These receptors were obtained from a man aged 45 to 65 with active or convalescent COVID-19.

This chain uses TRBV7-2 with TRBJ2-3; D not resolved. Trimming cost V 2 bases and J 1 base, with 16 bases left between them. The CDR3 has 17 residues. Germline CDR1 and CDR2: SGHTA and FQGNSA. This CDR3 is CASSLNGGATGTDTQYF. CDR3 nucleotide sequence: TGTGCCAGCAGCTTAAATGGCGGAGCGACGGGCACAGATACGCAGTATTTT.

This clone was detected only once. The V and J genes are TRBV5-1 and TRBJ2-3; 12 nucleotides agree with TRBD2. CDR1 is SGHRS, CDR2 YFSETQ, per germline. This CDR3 is 16 amino acids long. Losses at the gene ends were 3 bases for V and 0 bases for J; bases not matched to a gene: 2. The CDR3 bases are TGCGCCAGCAGCTCCGGGACTAGCGGGAGCACAGATACGCAGTATTTT. Its protein is CASSSGTSGSTDTQYF.

V is TRBV28 and J is TRBJ2-7; 7 bases match TRBD1. The V gene end was trimmed by 7 bases and the J gene end by 4 bases; junction bases not matched to a gene: 10. This CDR3 has 14 amino acids. Germline V gene data show CDR1 as MDHEN and CDR2 as SYDVKM. The CDR3 loop reads CASIAEDRIYEQYF. Here the CDR3 DNA reads TGTGCCAGCATAGCCGAGGACAGGATATACGAGCAGTACTTC.

The J gene is TRBJ1-1, the V gene TRBV9; D is uncertain. The CDR3 loop spans 12 amino acids. The germline V gene has CDR1 SGDLS and CDR2 YYNGEE. V was cut by 0 bases and J by 6 bases, with 6 bases left in between. In DNA, the CDR3 is TGTGCCAGCAGCGTAGACTCGGCTGAAGCTTTCTTT. Amino acid sequence: CASSVDSAEAFF.

The J gene is TRBJ2-7, the V gene TRBV5-4; 7 bases fit TRBD2. V shed 8 bases and J 3 bases; nucleotides not matched to a gene: 8. The CDR3 loop spans 13 amino acids. Germline assignment: CDR1 SGHNT and CDR2 YYREEE (reference sequence). The CDR3 sequence is CASQREGDYEQYF. In DNA, the CDR3 is TGTGCCAGTCAGCGGGAAGGGGACTACGAGCAGTACTTC.

There are a few counts of this clone. The chain combines TRBV7-9 with TRBJ2-5; 8 bases line up with TRBD2. The CDR3 extends over 16 amino acids. J was trimmed by 2 bases and V by 1 base; bases with no gene match: 6. The V gene's germline CDR1 is SEHNR and CDR2 FQNEAQ (reference sequence). In DNA form, the CDR3 reads TGTGCCAGCAGCTTAGTCCCTAGCGGGCCGCAAGAGACCCAGTACTTC. As protein: CASSLVPSGPQETQYF.

This CDR3 reads CASSLGQGSSTDTQYF. CDR3 sequence (DNA): TGCGCCAGCAGCTTGGGACAGGGGAGTAGCACAGATACGCAGTATTTT. The chain carries TRBV5-1 and TRBJ2-3, with 8 bases fitting TRBD1. Germline V gene data show CDR1 as SGHRS and CDR2 as YFSETQ. The CDR3 has 16 amino acids. Trimming at V came to 0 bases and at J to 0 bases, leaving 3 bases not matched to a gene. Using reference TRBV5-1 and TRBJ2-3 for the parts outside the CDR3, the full variable domain is KAGVTQTPRYLIKTRGQQVTLSCSPISGHRSVSWYQQTPGQGLQFLFEYFSETQRNKGNFPGRFSGRQFSNSRSEMNVSTLELGDSALYLCASSLGQGSSTDTQYFGPGTRLTVL.

To note about this clone: Germline is not matched at one junction end, which may reflect a read error. The chain is built from TRBV27 and TRBJ2-2; 11 bases fit TRBD2. This CDR3 comprises 14 residues. CDR1 and CDR2 from the germline V gene are MNHEY and SMNVEV (reference sequence). CDR3 residues: CAGRLAGGAGELFF. The DNA for the CDR3 is TGTGCCGGCAGATTAGCGGGAGGGGCCGGGGAGCTGTTTTTT.

The J gene is TRBJ2-1, the V gene TRBV5-6; 11 nucleotides line up with TRBD2. The V gene end was trimmed by 2 bases and the J gene end by 4 bases; junction bases not matched to a gene: 5. Germline lookup yields CDR1 SGHDT and CDR2 YYEEEE. The CDR3 extends over 16 amino acids. The CDR3 DNA reads TGTGCCAGCAGCTTTTGGGGACTAGCGGCGTACAATGAGCAGTTCTTC. Amino acids: CASSFWGLAAYNEQFF.

This clone was seen just once. V usage is TRBV30 and J usage is TRBJ2-3; 11 bases line up with TRBD1. J was trimmed by 5 bases and V by 4 bases; bases with no gene match: 8. The CDR3 totals 15 residues. Germline V gene sequence: CDR1 GTSNPN, CDR2 SVGIG (reference sequence). Here the CDR3 reads CAWIRGQGDGDTQYF. As DNA, the CDR3 is TGTGCCTGGATCCGGGGACAGGGGGATGGAGATACGCAGTATTTT.

V usage is TRBV27 and J usage is TRBJ1-4, with D perhaps TRBD1 (5 bases). Germline V gene sequence: CDR1 MNHEY, CDR2 SMNVEV (reference sequence). The CDR3 covers 12 residues. The V end was cut by 5 bases, the J end by 6 bases, with 7 bases between. CDR3 DNA sequence: TGTGCCAGCAGTGGGGGGGATGAAAAACTGTTTTTT. Translation: CASSGGDEKLFF.

This chain uses TRBV9 with TRBJ1-5, with D unresolved. The CDR3 loop spans 17 amino acids. Germline CDR1 reads SGDLS; CDR2 reads YYNGEE. Trimming removed 0 bases from V and 0 bases from J, with 13 bases in between. The DNA for the CDR3 is TGTGCCAGCAGCGTAGGCAGGAATGAATATAGCAATCAGCCCCAGCATTTT. Translation: CASSVGRNEYSNQPQHF.

This chain connects TRBV19 to TRBJ1-6; a possible D gene is TRBD1 (6 bases). V lost 4 bases and J 6 bases, leaving 22 bases between the germline ends. Germline assignment: CDR1 LNHDA and CDR2 SQIVND (reference sequence). The CDR3 is 18 residues long. The CDR3 nucleotides are TGTGCCAGTAGTAGACTCCCGGACAGTGGCTCCGGTAATTCACCCCTCCACTTT. Translated: CASSRLPDSGSGNSPLHF.

The chain combines TRBV6-5 with TRBJ2-1; 14 nucleotides line up with TRBD2. The CDR3 is 15 residues long. With V trimmed by 7 bases and J by 6 bases, 5 bases remained unmatched. Germline lookup yields CDR1 MNHEY and CDR2 SVGAGI. The CDR3 sequence is CASNPGTSGSNEQFF. CDR3 in DNA: TGTGCCAGCAACCCCGGGACTAGCGGGAGCAATGAGCAGTTCTTC.

The chain couples TRBV7-2 to TRBJ2-3; 12 nucleotides agree with TRBD2. CDR1 and CDR2 from the germline V gene are SGHTA and FQGNSA. The length of the CDR3 is 17 residues. V lost 5 bases and J lost 2; bases outside the gene matches: 8. This CDR3 reads CASSVLTSGRLTDTQYF. The CDR3 DNA reads TGTGCCAGCAGCGTCCTGACTAGCGGGAGACTCACAGATACGCAGTATTTT.

The chain uses TRBV7-2 and TRBJ2-5; 14 nucleotides align to TRBD2. Germline V lookup: CDR1 SGHTA, CDR2 FQGNSA. The CDR3 runs to 16 residues. Trimming took 5 bases from V and 1 from J; bases not matched to a gene: 3. The CDR3 coding sequence is TGTGCCAGCAGCCAGACTAGCGGGAGGGCCCAAGAGACCCAGTACTTC. Translated: CASSQTSGRAQETQYF.

The chain links TRBV11-2 to TRBJ1-1, with 7 bases aligning to TRBD1. Germline CDR1 SGHAT, CDR2 FQNNGV. The V segment lost 3 bases and the J segment 7 bases; nucleotides outside the gene matches: 5. The CDR3 length is 13 residues. The CDR3 region is CASSFPDRVEAFF. The CDR3 DNA reads TGTGCCAGCAGCTTCCCCGACAGGGTTGAAGCTTTCTTT.

V and J are TRBV27 and TRBJ2-5; 8 bases align to TRBD1. Germline CDR1 reads MNHEY; CDR2 reads SMNVEV (reference sequence). The V and J ends lost 5 bases and 5 bases, in that order; junction bases with no gene match: 7. CDR3 length equals 14 residues. This chain's CDR3 is CASSPSGGWETQYF. Here the CDR3 DNA reads TGTGCCAGCAGTCCCTCAGGGGGCTGGGAGACCCAGTACTTC.

The chain couples TRBV5-4 to TRBJ1-1, with TRBD1 matching 10 bases. Germline CDR1 is SGHNT and CDR2 is YYREEE (reference sequence). Trimming at V came to 4 bases and at J to 2 bases, leaving 2 bases not matched to a gene. The CDR3 covers 14 residues. The CDR3 sequence is CASSQTGGNTEAFF. The CDR3 coding sequence is TGTGCCAGCAGCCAGACAGGGGGCAACACTGAAGCTTTCTTT. Supplemented by reference TRBV5-4 and TRBJ1-1, the full variable domain reads ETGVTQSPTHLIKTRGQQVTLRCSSQSGHNTVSWYQQALGQGPQFIFQYYREEENGRGNFPPRFSGLQFPNYSSELNVNALELDDSALYLCASSQTGGNTEAFFGQGTRLTVV.

This chain joins TRBV24-1 and TRBJ1-5; D remains ambiguous. V dropped 5 bases and J dropped 9 bases, with 13 bases sitting between them. The CDR3 runs to 13 residues. Germline loops: CDR1 KGHDR, CDR2 SFDVKD. CDR3 region: CATSASEITPQHF. CDR3 nucleotide sequence: TGTGCCACCAGTGCCTCAGAAATCACGCCCCAGCATTTT.

This rearrangement joins TRBV7-9 to TRBJ1-2, with D maybe TRBD1 (5 bases). The V gene's germline CDR1 is SEHNR and CDR2 FQNEAQ (reference sequence). This CDR3 is built from 16 residues. V shed 1 base and J shed 4 bases, with 16 bases lying between them. This chain's CDR3 is CASSLVGGREAYGYTF. The CDR3 DNA follows: TGTGCCAGCAGCTTAGTTGGCGGCAGGGAGGCCTATGGCTACACCTTC.

This sequence joins TRBV10-3 and TRBJ1-3, with 7 bases lining up with TRBD1. The germline CDR1 and CDR2 sequences are ENHRY and SYGVKD. The CDR3 is 15 amino acids. The V segment lost 8 bases and the J segment 7 bases; nucleotides outside the gene matches: 14. CDR3 region: CAISPSTGVVNTIYF. As DNA, the CDR3 is TGTGCCATCTCTCCATCCACAGGGGTGGTGAACACCATATATTTT.

This CDR3 reads CASSIGLAGETQYF. The CDR3 DNA reads TGTGCCAGCAGCATAGGACTAGCGGGAGAGACCCAGTACTTC. The V and J genes are TRBV5-4 and TRBJ2-5; 11 positions agree with TRBD2. Germline-derived CDR1 and CDR2 are SGHNT and YYREEE (reference sequence). Unmatched junction bases numbered 3, after V lost 4 bases and J lost 4 bases. This CDR3 has 14 amino acids.

This clone was recorded only once. This chain connects TRBV5-1 to TRBJ2-1, with D possibly TRBD1 on 5 matching bases. The CDR3 is 14 amino acids. Germline V gene data show CDR1 as SGHRS and CDR2 as YFSETQ. V gave up 0 bases and J gave up 7 bases, with 11 bases separating them. Written as DNA, the CDR3 is TGCGCCAGCAGCTTGGATCAGGGTAGAAATGAGCAGTTCTTC. It codes for CASSLDQGRNEQFF.

The chain couples TRBV9 to TRBJ2-7; TRBD2 agrees at 7 bases. The CDR3 has 15 amino acids. Germline V gene lookup returns CDR1 SGDLS and CDR2 YYNGEE. V gave up 0 bases and J gave up 4 bases; unmatched junction bases: 7. This chain's CDR3 is CASSVAGAGSYEQYF. CDR3 coding DNA: TGTGCCAGCAGCGTAGCGGGAGCGGGGAGTTACGAGCAGTACTTC.

The chain has TRBV4-1 and TRBJ1-5, with D possibly matching TRBD1 (5 bases). V was clipped by 0 bases and J by 0 bases, with 12 bases between them. The germline V gene encodes CDR1 MGHRA and CDR2 YSYEKL. The CDR3 runs 17 residues. CDR3 sequence (DNA): TGCGCCAGCAGCCAAGAGGGCAGGGTGGTTAGCAATCAGCCCCAGCATTTT. Translation: CASSQEGRVVSNQPQHF.

This sequence joins TRBV15 and TRBJ2-7; 7 bases match TRBD1. CDR3 length equals 16 residues. V shed 4 bases and J 4 bases; nucleotides not matched to a gene: 13. CDR1 is LNHNV, CDR2 YYDKDF, per germline (reference sequence). The CDR3, as DNA: TGTGCCACCAGCAAAGAAAAAGGGGGCGGCCCATACGAGCAGTACTTC. This sequence encodes CATSKEKGGGPYEQYF.

This clone was seen a single time. This chain joins TRBV11-2 and TRBJ1-2; D gene uncertain. Germline CDR1 and CDR2: SGHAT and FQNNGV. Trimming took 11 bases from V and 1 from J, leaving 8 bases between them. The CDR3 extends over 11 amino acids. The CDR3 here is CASTSNYGYTF. CDR3 in DNA: TGTGCCTCGACAAGTAACTATGGCTACACCTTC.

This chain joins TRBV27 and TRBJ2-7, with D perhaps TRBD2 (5 bases). The CDR3 consists of 14 residues. Looked up from germline, CDR1 is MNHEY and CDR2 is SMNVEV (reference sequence). V gave up 6 bases and J gave up 6 bases, with 18 bases separating them. Written as DNA, the CDR3 is TGTGCCAGCAGCCTAGACTACCGGTCCGTCGAGCAGTACTTC. Translated, it gives CASSLDYRSVEQYF.

This chain joins TRBV11-3 and TRBJ2-1, with 7 positions matching TRBD2. V dropped 1 base and J dropped 6; count of bases not matched to a gene: 3. The CDR3 is 14 amino acids. From germline, CDR1 is SGHNT and CDR2 YENEEA. The CDR3 region is CASSLGTRGNEQFF. The CDR3, as DNA: TGTGCCAGCAGCTTAGGGACTAGGGGCAATGAGCAGTTCTTC.

V gene TRBV19 combines with J gene TRBJ1-3; D remains ambiguous. The ends were cut back, 5 bases at V and 0 bases at J, with 17 bases in the middle. Germline V gene lookup returns CDR1 LNHDA and CDR2 SQIVND (reference sequence). The CDR3 extends over 17 amino acids. The CDR3 DNA reads as TGTGCCAGTAGTGAGGCCCGTTGGGTCCGCTCTGGAAACACCATATATTTT. This codes for CASSEARWVRSGNTIYF.

This clone came up a few times. A read error may account for a junction end that differs from germline. The J gene is TRBJ2-7, the V gene TRBV28, with D perhaps TRBD1 (6 bases). Germline V gene sequence: CDR1 MDHEN, CDR2 SYDVKM. CDR3 length: 10 amino acids. CDR3 sequence (DNA): TGTGCCAGCCACAGGGACCTCGAAGGCTTC. Its protein is CASHRDLEGF.